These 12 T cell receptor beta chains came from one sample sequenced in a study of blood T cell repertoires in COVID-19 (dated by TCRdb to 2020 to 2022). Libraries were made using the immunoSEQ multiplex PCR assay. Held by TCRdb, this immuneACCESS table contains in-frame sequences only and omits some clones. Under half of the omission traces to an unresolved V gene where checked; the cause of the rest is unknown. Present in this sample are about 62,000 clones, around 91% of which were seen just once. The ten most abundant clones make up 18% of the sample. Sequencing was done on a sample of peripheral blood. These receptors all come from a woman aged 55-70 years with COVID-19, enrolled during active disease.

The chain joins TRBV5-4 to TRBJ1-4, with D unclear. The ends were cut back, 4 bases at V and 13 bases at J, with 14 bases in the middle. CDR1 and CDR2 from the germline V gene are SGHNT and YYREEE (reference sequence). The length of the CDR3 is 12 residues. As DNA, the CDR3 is TGTGCCAGCAGCCGGTCCTCGGAGAGACTGTTTTTT. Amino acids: CASSRSSERLFF.

This chain's CDR3 is CASSYPGNTGNTIYF. The CDR3 DNA is TGTGCCAGCAGCTACCCCGGGAATACTGGAAACACCATATATTTT. This chain links TRBV5-6 with TRBJ1-3; D remains ambiguous. Germline V gene lookup returns CDR1 SGHDT and CDR2 YYEEEE. Trimming cost V 3 bases and J 2 bases, with 12 bases left between them. This CDR3 is built from 15 residues.

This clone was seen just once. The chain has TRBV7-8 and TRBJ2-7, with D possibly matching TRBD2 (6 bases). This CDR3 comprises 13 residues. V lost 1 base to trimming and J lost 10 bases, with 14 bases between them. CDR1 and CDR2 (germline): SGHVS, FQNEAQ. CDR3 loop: CASSLGLDIEQYF. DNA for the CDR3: TGTGCCAGCAGCTTAGGACTAGACATCGAACAGTACTTC.

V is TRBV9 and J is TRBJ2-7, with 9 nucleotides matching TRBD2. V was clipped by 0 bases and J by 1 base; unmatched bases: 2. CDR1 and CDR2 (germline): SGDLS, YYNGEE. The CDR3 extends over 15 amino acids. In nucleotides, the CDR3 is TGTGCCAGCAGCGTAGGGCTAGCGGGGTCCTACGAGCAGTACTTC. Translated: CASSVGLAGSYEQYF.

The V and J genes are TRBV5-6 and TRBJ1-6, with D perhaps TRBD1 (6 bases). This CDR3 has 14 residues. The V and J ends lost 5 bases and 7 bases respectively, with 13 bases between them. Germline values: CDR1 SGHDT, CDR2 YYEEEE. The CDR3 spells CASRLQGGNSPLHF. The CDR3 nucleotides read TGTGCCAGCAGGTTACAGGGTGGGAATTCACCCCTCCACTTT.

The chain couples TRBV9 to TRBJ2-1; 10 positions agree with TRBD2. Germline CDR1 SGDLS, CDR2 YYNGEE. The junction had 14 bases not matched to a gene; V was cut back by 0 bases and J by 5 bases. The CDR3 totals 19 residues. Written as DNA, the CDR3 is TGTGCCAGCAGCGTAGGGACGCAACCGACTAGCGGGCCACACAATGAGCAGTTCTTC. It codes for CASSVGTQPTSGPHNEQFF.

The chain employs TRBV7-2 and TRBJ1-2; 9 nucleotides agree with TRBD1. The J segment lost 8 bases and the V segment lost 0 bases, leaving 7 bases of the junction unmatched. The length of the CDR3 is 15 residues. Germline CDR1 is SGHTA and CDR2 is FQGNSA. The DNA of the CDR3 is TGTGCCAGCAGCTTAGCCCCGGGACAGGGTAAGGGCTACACCTTC. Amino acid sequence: CASSLAPGQGKGYTF. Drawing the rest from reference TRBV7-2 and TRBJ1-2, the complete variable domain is GAGVSQSPSNKVTEKGKDVELRCDPISGHTALYWYRQSLGQGLEFLIYFQGNSAPDKSGLPSDRFSAERTGGSVSTLTIQRTQQEDSAVYLCASSLAPGQGKGYTFGSGTRLTVV.

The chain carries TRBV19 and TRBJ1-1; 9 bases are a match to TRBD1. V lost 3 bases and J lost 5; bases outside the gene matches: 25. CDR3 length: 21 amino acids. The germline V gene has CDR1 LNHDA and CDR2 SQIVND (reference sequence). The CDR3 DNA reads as TGTGCCAGTAGTATGAGCAGGGGAGTGGGACAGGGTACTCGTCGTTTAACTGAAGCTTTCTTT. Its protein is CASSMSRGVGQGTRRLTEAFF.

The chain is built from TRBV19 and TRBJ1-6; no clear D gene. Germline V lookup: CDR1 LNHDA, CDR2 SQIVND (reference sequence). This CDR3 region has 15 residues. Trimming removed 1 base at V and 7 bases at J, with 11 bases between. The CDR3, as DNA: TGTGCCAGTAGTATAGCCGCCAGAGGAAATTCACCCCTCCACTTT. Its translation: CASSIAARGNSPLHF.

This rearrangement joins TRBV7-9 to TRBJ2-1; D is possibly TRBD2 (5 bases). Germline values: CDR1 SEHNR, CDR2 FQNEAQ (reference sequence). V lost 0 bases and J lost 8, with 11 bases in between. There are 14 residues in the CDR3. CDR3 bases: TGTGCCAGCAGCTTAGCGATCCCGAGGGATGAGCAGTTCTTC. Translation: CASSLAIPRDEQFF.

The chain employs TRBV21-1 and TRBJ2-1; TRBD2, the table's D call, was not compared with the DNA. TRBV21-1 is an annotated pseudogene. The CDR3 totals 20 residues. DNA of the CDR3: TGTGCCAGCACCCGCGCCACACGGACTAGCGGGGCCGACTCCTACAATGAGCAGTTCTTC. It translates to CASTRATRTSGADSYNEQFF.

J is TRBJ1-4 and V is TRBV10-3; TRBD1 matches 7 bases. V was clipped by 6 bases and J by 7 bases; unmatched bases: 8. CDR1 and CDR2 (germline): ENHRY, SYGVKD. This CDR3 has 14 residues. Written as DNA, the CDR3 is TGTGCCATCAGCTGGACAGGCGAACCTGAAAAACTGTTTTTT. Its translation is CAISWTGEPEKLFF.